Sequencing of this T cell receptor (beta chain) was carried out in a study of cytomegalovirus exposure and HLA in healthy donors listed by TCRdb under 2017. Describing the broader study: According to an earlier analysis of 450 to 650 of the donors, 150 million to 200 million T cells yielded approximately 120 million unique TCR beta sequences and approximately 280 Gb of sequence data. Every repertoire in the discovery cohort had been generated on one and the same sequencing platform. To predict cytomegalovirus infection status, the study brought together high-throughput TCR immunosequencing, statistical association of individual TCRs with disease status, and machine learning. Typing coverage varied by locus: roughly 629-640 donors for A, B, C, DRB1 and DQB1; 500 to 550 for DQA1; approximately 610 for DPA1; approximately 490 for DPB1. Donor age, sex, ethnicity and CMV serostatus were compiled together with the repertoire data. A later genetic analysis took genome-wide SNP genotypes for about 55% of the roughly 670 donors and used that subset as a discovery cohort. The study profiled the T cell repertoires of about 720 subjects by immunosequencing and related them to cytomegalovirus serostatus. HLA typing included class I and class II loci at four-digit resolution. An earlier analysis of 587 of the donors used high-throughput TCR beta sequencing to judge whether each TCR beta V gene segment behaved as functional or pseudogenic. A later analysis re-examined previously published TCR beta repertoires from about 700 donors and added high-resolution HLA genotyping to investigate patterns of TCR occurrence. Among some 410 genotyped donors of the cohort, an average of approximately 200,000 unique TCR beta nucleotide sequences was sequenced per donor, of which 15% to 20% were non-productive. The study was designed to test whether signatures of past pathogen exposure could be identified by cataloging public T cell receptors. Rather than drawing on any new phenotypic data, the later analysis identified candidate immune exposures from TCR beta sequences and the way those sequences occurred across donors. An early release covering 550 to 700 HLA-typed donors comprised 300 to 350 gigabases of sequencing data and 65 million to 100 million unique TCR sequences. The genetic ancestry cluster associated with self-reported Caucasian donors included about 84% of the roughly 360 genotyped donors. Because of strong linkage in the cohort, five DR-DQ haplotypes were treated as single units for association and clustering. A separate validation cohort of over 95 different subjects was used in addition to the roughly 670-subject first cohort. Results the study describes overall, beyond this receptor: A further reported finding was that TCR beta sequences accurately predicted the HLA-A and HLA-B alleles for most subjects in the first cohort. In an earlier analysis of fewer than 750 of the donors, most TCR beta V segments were observed in productive rearrangements about 90% or about 30% of the time, broadly matching IMGT annotations. Compared with equally common non-associated chains, HLA-associated TCR beta chains in a later analysis were more clonally expanded and had lower generation probabilities. The authors suggested that the approach could potentially be generalized to other disease states and immunological phenotypes. The earlier analysis of some 560 of the donors excluded 15 to 20 rarely observed V segments, including chromosome 9 orphons, because counts were too low. Correlated functional status among segregating V segments might be attributable to linkage disequilibrium, but an unknown experimental factor could not be ruled out. Most TCR sequences were observed very rarely across donors, whereas some public TCRs were present in many individuals. A cluster of highly shared sequence variants was judged likely to be a technical artifact of the sequencing pipeline. HLA typing was unavailable for some donors at each locus, so association tests used only the typed subset. Assigning TCR associations to individual alleles was difficult when HLA alleles, especially DR and DQ, strongly co-occurred. The only immune exposure information available for the cohort was CMV serostatus. The 87-base-pair reads could not distinguish some IMGT-functional V segments, including TRBV6-2 and TRBV6-3, so those segments were excluded. According to a later analysis, parvovirus B19, influenza, CMV and Epstein-Barr virus appeared linked to several top co-occurrence clusters. According to a later analysis, TCR association rates differed among HLA loci, with DRB1 alleles showing the most associated TCRs and HLA-C alleles showing the fewest. Only TCR beta chains were sequenced in this cohort, and the absence of alpha or paired-chain data limited detectable features. According to a later analysis, most CMV-associated TCR beta chains appeared to be HLA-restricted, and the HLA associations seemed to be driven largely by CMV exposure. The classifier was reported to diagnose cytomegalovirus status with high specificity and sensitivity in both the original cohort and the validation cohort. Three of the identified cytomegalovirus-associated TCR beta chains were confirmed in vitro to be specific for cytomegalovirus antigens. The presence/absence analyses assumed that sequencing depth was roughly uniform across donors, and that assumption may not be true. An association between a missense DCLRE1C variant and V-gene and J-gene trimming of TCR beta chains was found in a later genetic analysis and replicated in an independent cohort. At a false discovery rate of 0.05, a later analysis linked 16,000 or so TCR beta sequences to specific HLA alleles. Compared with the approximately 720-donor mean, donors in an Asian-associated ancestry cluster had fewer N-insertions in productive TCRs, according to a later genetic analysis. A total of roughly 160 TCR beta chains were listed by the study as associated with cytomegalovirus.

The CDR3 covers 13 residues, taking in both the cysteine and the phenylalanine. Just CDR3 DNA is preserved here, 39 bases in frame from base 1. CDR1 and CDR2 were assigned from the germline V gene (reference sequence) as GTSNPN and SVGIG. Cut back by 2 bases and 15 bases, the V and J ends lie 20 bases apart. In total, approximately 690 healthy bone marrow donors made up the cohort. At the time of sampling, every cohort member was nominally healthy, though immune exposures that went unrecorded were likely present. The donor tested CMV seropositive, placing the donor among the roughly 300 seropositive members of the cohort. Each donor provided a peripheral blood sample, and peripheral blood mononuclear cells were used for TCR beta sequencing. Genomic DNA was extracted from the blood cell samples with the Qiagen DNeasy Blood Extraction Kit. Receptor amplification or capture employed the immunoSEQ multiplex PCR assay. For the multiplex PCR, a mixture combining 60 forward primers for TCR Vbeta segments and 13 reverse primers for TCR Jbeta segments was used. A multiplex PCR assay on genomic DNA amplified the CDR3 region of rearranged TCR beta genes. The amplified TCR beta libraries were sequenced on the Illumina HiSeq System as 87-base-pair reads. The source study handled its data this way. Across the 500 to 750 repertoires, a later analysis counted approximately 83 million unique TCR beta chains, roughly 11 million of which were shared by at least two donors. To remove PCR and sequencing errors, raw reads were error-corrected and collapsed into unique sequences using a nearest-neighbor algorithm that merged closely related sequences. V, D and J gene segments were assigned by aligning CDR3 sequences to IMGT reference sequences. Each retained sequence needed at least a six-nucleotide match to both a V gene segment and a J gene segment. A rearrangement counted as productive if the CDR3 had no stop codons and remained in frame with V and J, and every other rearrangement counted as non-productive. Following IMGT convention, CDR3 was defined as the stretch from the second conserved V-encoded cysteine to the conserved J-encoded phenylalanine. The earlier analysis of about 590 of the donors excluded sequences that lacked an unambiguous match to a single V gene segment. In an earlier analysis of 450 to 750 of the donors, a V segment was called functional when productive rearrangements were above 56.7%, and segregating when the standard deviation between donors exceeded 5%. A statistical classification framework was built to diagnose cytomegalovirus status from the catalog of TCR beta chain sequences. A later analysis assigned V and J genes by comparing TCR nucleotide sequences with IMGT/GENE-DB human TR gene sequences. Using the TCRdist pipeline, a later analysis assigned CDR3 sequences along with most-parsimonious VDJ recombination scenarios. In a later analysis, every TCR beta chain was defined by the combination of its CDR3 amino acid sequence and its V-gene family, and reads without a unique V-gene family were dropped. To address suspected cross-contamination and a sequencing artifact, a later analysis removed around 600 highly shared, low-generation-probability nucleotide sequences. A later analysis calculated a clonal expansion index for each public chain from normalized within-repertoire ranks of inferred template counts. Generation probabilities in a later analysis came from a VDJ recombination model fitted to out-of-frame rearrangements, and those results were checked against IGoR. In a later analysis, hypergeometric tests were used to score TCR-TCR, TCR-HLA and TCR-CMV co-occurrence, with a repertoire-size bias correction applied to TCR pairs. A later analysis estimated false discovery rates by permuting HLA or CMV assignments 20 times. In a later analysis, co-occurring TCRs were grouped with DBSCAN, and TCRdist sequence similarity was added when clustering was performed within HLA-allele-positive subsets. Co-occurrence clustering excluded repertoires with fewer than 30,000 or more than 120,000 public chains, plus five with anomalous nucleotide sharing. This immuneACCESS table, as held by TCRdb, lists in-frame sequences with V and J called but not all clones. Of the missing ones, under half trace to an unresolved V gene in checked studies; the others have no known cause. From that table come the V and J calls and clone size; the DNA was used to work out D and trimming. In all, the sample holds 75,000 to 100,000 clones, and approximately 74% of those were seen once. Together, the top ten hold approximately 3% of the sample.

With respect to this clone: Its antigen is currently not known. Base qualities are not recorded, but no much larger clone differs from it by a single base.

This sequence was found in a female donor in good health and CMV-seropositive. The rearrangement combines TRBV30 with TRBJ1-5; the D region possibly corresponds to TRBD1 (6 bases align). Sequencing input: PBMCs. The nucleotide sequence is given as TGTGCCTGGAGTAGGGGGGGCGCGAGGGCACCGCATTTT. Its protein is CAWSRGGARAPHF.